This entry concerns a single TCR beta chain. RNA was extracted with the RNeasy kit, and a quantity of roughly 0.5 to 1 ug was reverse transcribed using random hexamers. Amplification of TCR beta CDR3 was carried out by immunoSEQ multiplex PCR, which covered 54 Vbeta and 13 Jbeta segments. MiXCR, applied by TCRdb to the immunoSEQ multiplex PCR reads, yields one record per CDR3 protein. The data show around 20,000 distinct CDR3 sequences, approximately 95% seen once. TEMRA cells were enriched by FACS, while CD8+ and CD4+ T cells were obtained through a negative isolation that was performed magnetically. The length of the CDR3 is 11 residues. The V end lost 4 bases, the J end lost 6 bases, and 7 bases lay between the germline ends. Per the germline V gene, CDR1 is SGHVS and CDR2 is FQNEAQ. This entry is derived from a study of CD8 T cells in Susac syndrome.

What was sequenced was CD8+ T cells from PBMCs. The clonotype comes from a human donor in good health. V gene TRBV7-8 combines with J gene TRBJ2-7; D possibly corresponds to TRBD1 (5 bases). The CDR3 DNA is TGTGCCAGCAGCTATGGGGCCGAGCAGTACTTC. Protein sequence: CASSYGAEQYF.